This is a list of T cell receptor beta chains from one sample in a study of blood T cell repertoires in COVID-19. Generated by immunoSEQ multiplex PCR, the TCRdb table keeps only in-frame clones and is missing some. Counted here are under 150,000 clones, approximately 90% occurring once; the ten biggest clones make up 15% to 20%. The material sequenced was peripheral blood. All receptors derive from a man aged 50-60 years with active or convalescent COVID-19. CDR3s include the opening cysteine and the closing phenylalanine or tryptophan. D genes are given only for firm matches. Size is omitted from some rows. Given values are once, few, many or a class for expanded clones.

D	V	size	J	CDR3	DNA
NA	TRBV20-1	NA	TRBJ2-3	CSASSFGLSVETQYF	TGCAGTGCTAGTTCCTTTGGACTGTCGGTAGAGACGCAGTATTTT
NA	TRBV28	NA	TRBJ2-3	CASSFEGEMDTQYF	TGTGCCAGCAGTTTTGAGGGAGAGATGGATACGCAGTATTTT
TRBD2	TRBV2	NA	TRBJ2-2	CASRAPTLAGPNTGELFF	TGTGCCAGCAGGGCGCCCACACTAGCGGGGCCGAACACCGGGGAGCTGTTTTTT
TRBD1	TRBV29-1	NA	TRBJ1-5	CSVGPGQDNQPQHF	TGCAGCGTTGGACCGGGACAGGATAATCAGCCCCAGCATTTT
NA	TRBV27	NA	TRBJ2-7	CASSSRDINYEQYF	TGTGCCAGCAGTTCCCGGGACATCAACTACGAGCAGTACTTC
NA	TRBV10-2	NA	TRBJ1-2	CASSDPGSNYGYTF	TGCGCCAGCAGTGACCCCGGTTCTAACTATGGCTACACCTTC
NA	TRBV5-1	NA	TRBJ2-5	CASSLAGGQETQYF	TGCGCCAGCAGCTTGGCGGGTGGCCAAGAGACCCAGTACTTC
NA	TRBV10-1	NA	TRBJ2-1	CASSDDFGSYNEQFF	TGCGCCAGCAGTGATGACTTTGGCTCCTACAATGAGCAGTTCTTC
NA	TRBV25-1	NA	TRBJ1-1	CASSAPGGGHMNTEAFF	TGTGCCAGCAGTGCACCTGGGGGGGGACATATGAACACTGAAGCTTTCTTT
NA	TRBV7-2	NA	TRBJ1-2	CASSSSQSGRRYTF	TGTGCCAGCAGCTCCAGCCAGTCGGGTCGTCGCTACACCTTC
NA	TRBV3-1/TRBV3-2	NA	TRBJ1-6	CASSQDFGGGGSPLHF	TGTGCCAGCAGCCAAGATTTTGGAGGGGGGGGTTCACCCCTCCACTTT
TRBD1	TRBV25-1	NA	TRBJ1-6	CASSGAGQGLSPLHF	TGTGCCAGCAGTGGAGCGGGACAGGGTCTTTCACCCCTCCACTTT
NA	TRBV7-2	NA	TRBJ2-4	CASSIQGQNIQYF	TGTGCCAGCAGCATACAGGGCCAAAACATTCAGTACTTC
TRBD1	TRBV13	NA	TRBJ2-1	CASSLGHNAQGQEFF	TGTGCCAGCAGCTTAGGCCATAATGCCCAGGGACAGGAGTTCTTC
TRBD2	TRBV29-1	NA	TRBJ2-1	CSVAGLDYNEQFF	TGCAGCGTTGCTGGACTAGATTACAATGAGCAGTTCTTC
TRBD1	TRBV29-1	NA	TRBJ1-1	CSVARTGARTEAFF	TGCAGCGTTGCCCGGACAGGGGCCCGCACTGAAGCTTTCTTT
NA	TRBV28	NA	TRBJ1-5	CASSLYGQPYQPQHF	TGTGCCAGCAGTTTATACGGACAGCCTTATCAGCCCCAGCATTTT
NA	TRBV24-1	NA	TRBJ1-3	CATSDSTSPRGNTIYF	TGTGCCACCAGTGATTCCACTTCTCCGCGGGGAAACACCATATATTTT
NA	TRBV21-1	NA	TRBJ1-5	CASSKGRRGFEQPQHF	TGTGCCAGCAGCAAAGGCCGCAGGGGATTTGAACAGCCCCAGCATTTT
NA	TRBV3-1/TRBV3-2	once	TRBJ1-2	CASSHTTEPPYGYTF	TGTGCCAGCAGCCACACGACAGAGCCCCCCTATGGCTACACCTTC
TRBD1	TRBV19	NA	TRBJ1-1	CASSRNRGPSTEAFF	TGTGCCAGTAGCCGAAACAGGGGGCCGAGCACTGAAGCTTTCTTT
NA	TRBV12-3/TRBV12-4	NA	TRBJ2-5	CASSSRTGAQYF	TGTGCCAGCAGTTCCCGAACGGGGGCCCAGTACTTC
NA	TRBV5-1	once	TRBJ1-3	CASSLRGESSGNTIYF	TGCGCCAGCAGCTTGAGGGGTGAGAGCTCTGGAAACACCATATATTTT
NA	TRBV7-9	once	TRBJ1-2	CASSQAGGFNYGYTF	TGTGCCAGCAGCCAAGCAGGAGGATTTAACTATGGCTACACCTTC
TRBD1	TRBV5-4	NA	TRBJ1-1	CASSAGQEPLNTEAFF	TGTGCCAGCAGCGCCGGACAGGAACCACTGAACACTGAAGCTTTCTTT
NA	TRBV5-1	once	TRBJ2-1	CASSAAGFNEQFF	TGCGCCAGCAGTGCTGCAGGGTTCAATGAGCAGTTCTTC
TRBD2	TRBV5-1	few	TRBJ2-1	CASKGGGTQKYNEQFF	TGCGCCAGCAAAGGCGGGGGAACTCAAAAATACAATGAGCAGTTCTTC
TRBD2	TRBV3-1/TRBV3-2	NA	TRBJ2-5	CASSQDKVAGGSAETQYF	TGTGCCAGCAGCCAAGATAAGGTAGCGGGAGGGTCGGCGGAGACCCAGTACTTC
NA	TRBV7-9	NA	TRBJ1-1	CASSIDVGYTEAFF	TGTGCCAGCAGCATTGACGTCGGGTACACTGAAGCTTTCTTT
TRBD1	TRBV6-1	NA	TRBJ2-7	CASSRTPGQGNGQYF	TGTGCCAGCAGTCGGACTCCGGGACAGGGGAACGGGCAGTACTTC
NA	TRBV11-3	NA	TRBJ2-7	CASRLPNFEQYF	TGTGCCAGCAGACTCCCCAATTTTGAGCAGTACTTC
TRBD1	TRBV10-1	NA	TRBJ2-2	CASSEDREINTGELFF	TGCGCCAGCAGTGAGGACAGGGAAATTAACACCGGGGAGCTGTTTTTT
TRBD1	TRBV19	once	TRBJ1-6	CASSIAGTGSTPLHF	TGTGCCAGTAGTATAGCGGGGACAGGTTCTACGCCCCTCCACTTT
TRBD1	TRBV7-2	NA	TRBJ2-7	CASSLLQGTYEQYF	TGTGCCAGCAGCTTATTACAGGGGACCTACGAGCAGTACTTC
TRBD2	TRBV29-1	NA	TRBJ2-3	CSVSSGRDTDTQYF	TGCAGCGTTTCGAGCGGGAGGGACACAGATACGCAGTATTTT
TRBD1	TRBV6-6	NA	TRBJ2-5	CASSYRTGRQETQYF	TGTGCCAGCAGTTACAGGACAGGGAGGCAAGAGACCCAGTACTTC
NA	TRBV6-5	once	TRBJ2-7	CASRFTYPGSYEQYF	TGTGCCAGCAGATTCACCTACCCAGGGTCCTACGAGCAGTACTTC
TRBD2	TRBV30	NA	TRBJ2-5	CAWSGPGLAGQETQYF	TGTGCCTGGAGTGGTCCGGGACTAGCGGGACAAGAGACCCAGTACTTC
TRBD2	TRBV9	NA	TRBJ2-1	CASSVLAGELYNEQFF	TGTGCCAGCAGCGTTTTAGCGGGAGAGCTCTACAATGAGCAGTTCTTC
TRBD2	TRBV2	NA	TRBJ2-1	CASSEASRMGLVINEQFF	TGTGCCAGCAGTGAAGCGTCTAGAATGGGACTAGTAATCAATGAGCAGTTCTTC